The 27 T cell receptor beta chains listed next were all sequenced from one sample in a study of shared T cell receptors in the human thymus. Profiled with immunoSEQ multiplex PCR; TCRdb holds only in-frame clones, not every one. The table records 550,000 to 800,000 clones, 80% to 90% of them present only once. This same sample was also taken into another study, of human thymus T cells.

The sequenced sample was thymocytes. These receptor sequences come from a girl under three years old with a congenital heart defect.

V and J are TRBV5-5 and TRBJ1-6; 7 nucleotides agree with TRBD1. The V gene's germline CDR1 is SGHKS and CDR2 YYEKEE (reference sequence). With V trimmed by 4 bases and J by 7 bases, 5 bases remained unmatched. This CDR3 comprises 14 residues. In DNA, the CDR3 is TGTGCCAGCAGCAAAGCAGGGGGAAATTCACCCCTCCACTTT. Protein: CASSKAGGNSPLHF.

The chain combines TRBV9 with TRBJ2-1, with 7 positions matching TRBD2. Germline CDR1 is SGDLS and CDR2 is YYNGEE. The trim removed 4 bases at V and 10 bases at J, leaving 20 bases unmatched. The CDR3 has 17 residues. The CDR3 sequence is CASSPPRASLGGEEQFF. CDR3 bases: TGTGCCAGCAGCCCCCCGAGGGCTAGTTTGGGGGGGGAGGAGCAGTTCTTC.

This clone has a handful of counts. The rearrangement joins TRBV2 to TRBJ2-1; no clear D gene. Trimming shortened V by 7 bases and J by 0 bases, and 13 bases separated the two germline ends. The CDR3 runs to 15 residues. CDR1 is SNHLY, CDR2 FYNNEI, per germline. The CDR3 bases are TGTGCCAGCAATTCCTACGCGAGCTCCTACAATGAGCAGTTCTTC. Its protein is CASNSYASSYNEQFF.

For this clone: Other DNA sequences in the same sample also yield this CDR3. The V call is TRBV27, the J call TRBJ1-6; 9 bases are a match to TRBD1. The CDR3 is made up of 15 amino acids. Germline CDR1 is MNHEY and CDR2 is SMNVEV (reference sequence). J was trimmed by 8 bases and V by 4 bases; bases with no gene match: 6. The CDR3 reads CASSSRDRADSPLHF. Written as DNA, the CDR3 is TGTGCCAGCAGTTCCCGGGACAGGGCGGATTCACCCCTCCACTTT.

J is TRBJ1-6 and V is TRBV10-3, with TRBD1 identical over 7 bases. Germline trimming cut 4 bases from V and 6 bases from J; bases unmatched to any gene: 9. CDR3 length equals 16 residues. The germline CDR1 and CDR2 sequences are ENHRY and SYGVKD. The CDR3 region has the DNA TGTGCCATCAGTGGCTCTCCGGGACAGATTAATTCACCCCTCCACTTT. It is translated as CAISGSPGQINSPLHF.

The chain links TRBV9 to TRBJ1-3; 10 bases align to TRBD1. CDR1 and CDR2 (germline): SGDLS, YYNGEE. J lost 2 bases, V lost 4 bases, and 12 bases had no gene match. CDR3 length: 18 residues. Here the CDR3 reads CASSPQDRGKSAGNTIYF. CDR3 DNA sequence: TGTGCCAGCAGCCCCCAGGACAGGGGGAAGTCTGCTGGAAACACCATATATTTT.

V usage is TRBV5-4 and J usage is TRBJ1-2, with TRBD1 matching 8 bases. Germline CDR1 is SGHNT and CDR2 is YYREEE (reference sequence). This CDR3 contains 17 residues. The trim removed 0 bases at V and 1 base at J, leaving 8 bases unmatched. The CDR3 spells CASSLGQGAFGNYGYTF. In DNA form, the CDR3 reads TGTGCCAGCAGCTTGGGTCAGGGGGCCTTCGGTAACTATGGCTACACCTTC.

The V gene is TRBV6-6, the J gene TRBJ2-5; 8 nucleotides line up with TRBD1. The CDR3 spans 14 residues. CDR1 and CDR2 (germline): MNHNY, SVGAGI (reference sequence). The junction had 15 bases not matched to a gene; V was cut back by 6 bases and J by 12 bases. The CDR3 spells CASSRDRTKGVEYF. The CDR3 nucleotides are TGTGCCAGCAGCCGGGACAGGACAAAGGGAGTGGAGTACTTC.

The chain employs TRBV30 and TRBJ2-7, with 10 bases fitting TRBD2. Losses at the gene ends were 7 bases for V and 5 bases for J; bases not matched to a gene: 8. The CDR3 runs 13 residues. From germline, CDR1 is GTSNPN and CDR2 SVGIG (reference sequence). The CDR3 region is CASRTSGGDEQYF. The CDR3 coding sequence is TGTGCCTCACGGACTAGCGGCGGGGACGAGCAGTACTTC.

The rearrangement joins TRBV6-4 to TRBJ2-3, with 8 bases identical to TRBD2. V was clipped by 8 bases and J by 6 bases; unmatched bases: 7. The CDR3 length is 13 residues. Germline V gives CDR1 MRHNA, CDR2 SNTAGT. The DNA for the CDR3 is TGTGCCAGCGGCCGGGGGGGCGAGGATACGCAGTATTTT. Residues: CASGRGGEDTQYF.

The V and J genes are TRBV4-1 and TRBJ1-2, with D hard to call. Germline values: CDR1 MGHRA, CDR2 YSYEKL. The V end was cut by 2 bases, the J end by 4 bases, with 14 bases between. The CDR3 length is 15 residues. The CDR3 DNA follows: TGCGCCAGCAGCCAAACTCCCGGGATCATCTATGGCTACACCTTC. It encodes CASSQTPGIIYGYTF.

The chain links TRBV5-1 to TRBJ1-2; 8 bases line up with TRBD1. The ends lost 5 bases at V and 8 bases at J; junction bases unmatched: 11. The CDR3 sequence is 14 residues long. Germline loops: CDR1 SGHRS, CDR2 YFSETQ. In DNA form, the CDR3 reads TGCGCCAGCAGGGAGACAGGGGTGTCGCGAGGCTACACCTTC. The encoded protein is CASRETGVSRGYTF.

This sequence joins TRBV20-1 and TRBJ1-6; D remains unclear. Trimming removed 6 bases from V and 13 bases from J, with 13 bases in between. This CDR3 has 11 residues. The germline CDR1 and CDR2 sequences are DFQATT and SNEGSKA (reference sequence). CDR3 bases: TGCAGTGCAAAGCACACCGGGCCCCTCCACTTT. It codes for CSAKHTGPLHF.

CDR3 bases: TGTGCCAGTAGTATTCTATTGATGTCCCTTAATGAAAAACTGTTTTTT. Translated, it gives CASSILLMSLNEKLFF. V and J are TRBV19 and TRBJ1-4; D is unresolved. Germline loops: CDR1 LNHDA, CDR2 SQIVND (reference sequence). The CDR3 consists of 16 residues. Trimming removed 3 bases at V and 4 bases at J, with 15 bases between.

The DNA of the CDR3 is TGCGCCAGCAGCCAAGGGGTCCGGGGATACGAGCAGTACTTC. This gives the protein CASSQGVRGYEQYF. The rearrangement joins TRBV4-3 to TRBJ2-7; D is possibly TRBD2 (5 bases). Looked up from germline, CDR1 is LGHNA and CDR2 is YSLEER. Trimming cost V 1 base and J 4 bases, with 11 bases left between them. This CDR3 has 14 residues.

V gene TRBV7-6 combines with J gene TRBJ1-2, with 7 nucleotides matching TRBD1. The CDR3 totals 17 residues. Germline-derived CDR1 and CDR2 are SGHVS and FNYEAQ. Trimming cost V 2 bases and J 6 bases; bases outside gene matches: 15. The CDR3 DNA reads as TGTGCCAGCAGCTTATTAGTAGGGGGCTTGAGGATGGATGGCTACACCTTC. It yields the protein CASSLLVGGLRMDGYTF.

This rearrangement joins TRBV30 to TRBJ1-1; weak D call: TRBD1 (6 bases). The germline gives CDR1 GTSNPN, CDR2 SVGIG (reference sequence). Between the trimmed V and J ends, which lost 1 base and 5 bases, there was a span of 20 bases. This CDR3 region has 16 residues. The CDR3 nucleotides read TGTGCCTGGAGTGAAAACAGGGTGAGGGGGAATACTGAAGCTTTCTTT. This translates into CAWSENRVRGNTEAFF.

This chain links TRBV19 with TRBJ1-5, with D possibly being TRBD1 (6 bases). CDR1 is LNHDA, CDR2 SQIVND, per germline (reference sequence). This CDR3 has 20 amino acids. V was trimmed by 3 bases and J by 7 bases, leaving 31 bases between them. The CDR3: CASSIGFCVNWDIGPQPQHF. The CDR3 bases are TGTGCCAGTAGTATTGGTTTCTGTGTCAATTGGGACATCGGTCCGCAGCCCCAGCATTTT.

The CDR3 nucleotides read TGTGCCAGCAGCCTGGGACAGGGTGGTTACAATCAGCCCCAGCATTTT. It yields the protein CASSLGQGGYNQPQHF. The genes are TRBV14 and TRBJ1-5, with 9 bases fitting TRBD1. V dropped 4 bases and J dropped 3; count of bases not matched to a gene: 7. CDR3 length: 16 residues. Germline CDR1 reads SGHDN; CDR2 reads FVKESK.

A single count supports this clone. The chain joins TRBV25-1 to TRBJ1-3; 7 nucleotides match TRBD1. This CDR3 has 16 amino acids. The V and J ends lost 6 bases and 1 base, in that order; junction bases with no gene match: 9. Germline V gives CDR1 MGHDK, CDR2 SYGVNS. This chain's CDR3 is CASSSQGKNSGNTIYF. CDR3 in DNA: TGTGCCAGCAGCTCACAGGGGAAAAATTCTGGAAACACCATATATTTT.

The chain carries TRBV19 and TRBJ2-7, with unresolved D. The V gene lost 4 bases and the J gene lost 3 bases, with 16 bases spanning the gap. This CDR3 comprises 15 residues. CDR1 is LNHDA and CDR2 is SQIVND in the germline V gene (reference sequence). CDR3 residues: CASSSDPLRVYEQYF. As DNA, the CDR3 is TGTGCCAGTAGTAGCGACCCGCTTCGGGTCTACGAGCAGTACTTC. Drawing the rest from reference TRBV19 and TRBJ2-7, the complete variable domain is DGGITQSPKYLFRKEGQNVTLSCEQNLNHDAMYWYRQDPGQGLRLIYYSQIVNDFQKGDIAEGYSVSREKKESFPLTVTSAQKNPTAFYLCASSSDPLRVYEQYFGPGTRLTVT.

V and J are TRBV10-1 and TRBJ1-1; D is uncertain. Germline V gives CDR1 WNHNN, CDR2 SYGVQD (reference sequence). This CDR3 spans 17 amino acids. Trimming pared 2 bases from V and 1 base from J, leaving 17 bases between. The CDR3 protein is CASSEVRGDERNTEAFF. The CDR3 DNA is TGCGCCAGCAGTGAGGTGAGAGGCGACGAGAGGAACACTGAAGCTTTCTTT.

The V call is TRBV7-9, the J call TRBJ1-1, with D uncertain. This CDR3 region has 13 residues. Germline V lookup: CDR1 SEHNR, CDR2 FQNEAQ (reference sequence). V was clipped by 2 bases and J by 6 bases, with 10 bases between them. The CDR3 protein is CASSLSPGAEAFF. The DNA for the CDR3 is TGTGCCAGCAGCTTAAGTCCCGGGGCTGAAGCTTTCTTT.

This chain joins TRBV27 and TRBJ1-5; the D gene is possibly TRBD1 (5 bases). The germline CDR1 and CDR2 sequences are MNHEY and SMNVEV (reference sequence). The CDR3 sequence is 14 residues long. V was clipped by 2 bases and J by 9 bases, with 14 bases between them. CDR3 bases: TGTGCCAGCAGTTTAATTTTGGGGGGAAGGCCCCAGCATTTT. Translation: CASSLILGGRPQHF.

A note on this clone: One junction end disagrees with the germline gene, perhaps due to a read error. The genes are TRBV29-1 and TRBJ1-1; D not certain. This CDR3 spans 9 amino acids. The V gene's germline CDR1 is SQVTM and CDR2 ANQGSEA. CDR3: CSVDGVPPF. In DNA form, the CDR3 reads TGCAGCGTTGATGGAGTTCCTCCTTTT.

This chain's CDR3 is CASSKGAGTEAFF. The CDR3 nucleotides are TGTGCCAGCAGTAAGGGGGCTGGCACTGAAGCTTTCTTT. The V and J genes are TRBV6-5 and TRBJ1-1; 7 bases align to TRBD1. The CDR3 has 13 amino acids. With V trimmed by 5 bases and J by 4 bases, 4 bases remained unmatched. Germline loops: CDR1 MNHEY, CDR2 SVGAGI.

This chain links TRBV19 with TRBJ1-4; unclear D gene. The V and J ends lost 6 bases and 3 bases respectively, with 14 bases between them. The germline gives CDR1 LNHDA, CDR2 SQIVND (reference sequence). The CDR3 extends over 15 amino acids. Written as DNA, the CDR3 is TGTGCCAGTAGCCTATTGGGAGAGGCTAATGAAAAACTGTTTTTT. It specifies CASSLLGEANEKLFF.